Detailed here is one TCR beta chain. The antigen remains undetermined. This sample was taken from a study of T-cell memory formation after mild COVID-19. About the research overall: TCR clustering was largely donor specific.

UMIs and sample barcodes were carried by the TCR alpha and TCR beta cDNA libraries that 5'RACE produced using constant-segment primers. TCRdb reanalysed the 5' RACE reads using MiXCR and keeps one entry per CDR3 protein. The sample gives more than 15,000 distinct CDR3 sequences, approximately 23% of which show up once; 45% to 65% is in the top ten. Whole-study results and caveats: Clones that got smaller from day 15 to 85 had even CD4/CD8, while clones growing later tipped toward CD4+. Mostly located in CM and EM were contracting CD4+ clones, with contracting CD8+ clones located in EMRA.

The sequence came from a man aged 18 to 29 who had mild COVID-19 (a few samples of this study predate the infection). Cell type and time point are not known. Sequenced input: PBMCs or a T cell subset sorted from them (not recorded which).

Here the CDR3 DNA reads TGCGCCAGCAGCTTGGCTCAGGGCAACGAGCAGTACTTC. This codes for CASSLAQGNEQYF. The chain joins TRBV5-1 to TRBJ2-7; D may be TRBD1 (5 bases). Trimming removed 0 bases at V and 5 bases at J, with 9 bases between. This CDR3 has 13 amino acids. Looked up from germline, CDR1 is SGHRS and CDR2 is YFSETQ.